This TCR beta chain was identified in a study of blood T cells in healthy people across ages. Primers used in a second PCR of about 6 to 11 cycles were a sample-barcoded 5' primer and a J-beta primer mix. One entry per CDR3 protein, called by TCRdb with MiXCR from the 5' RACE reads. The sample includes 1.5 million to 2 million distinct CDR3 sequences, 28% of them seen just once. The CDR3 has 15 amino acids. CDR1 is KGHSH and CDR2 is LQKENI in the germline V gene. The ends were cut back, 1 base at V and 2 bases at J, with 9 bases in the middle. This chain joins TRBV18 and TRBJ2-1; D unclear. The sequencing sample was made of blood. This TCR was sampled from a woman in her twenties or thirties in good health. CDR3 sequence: CASSPLGFPYNEQFF. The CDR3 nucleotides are TGTGCCAGCTCACCACTGGGTTTCCCCTACAATGAGCAGTTCTTC.